This TCR beta chain appears in the sequencing data of a study of T cell repertoires in cytomegalovirus infection. About the study: In public TCR beta signatures, there were indications of both CMV infection and matching HLA type.

The CDR3 sequence is 14 residues long. The V gene lost 4 bases and the J gene lost 5 bases, with 12 bases spanning the gap. Germline assignment: CDR1 ENHRY and CDR2 SYGVKD. On this clonotype: Its matching antigen is unknown.

TCRdb processed the reads anew with MiXCR; each CDR3 protein has one entry. The table lists a few hundred thousand distinct CDR3 sequences, 35% to 50% of them singletons. This specimen was cultured PBMCs, taken from culture after CMV antigen stimulation. This chain uses TRBV10-3 with TRBJ2-1, with D uncertain. This TCR was recovered from a human donor in good health (CMV status not recorded). Some clones in this sample may be carry-over from other donors' samples. The CDR3 DNA follows: TGTGCCATCAGTGTTGGTTTCGAGGACAATGAGCAGTTCTTC. This gives the protein CAISVGFEDNEQFF.